A single sample is the source of the 9 T cell receptor beta chains below, sequenced in a study of blood T cell repertoires in COVID-19. Some clones are missing from TCRdb's copy, which holds only in-frame ones; the method was immunoSEQ multiplex PCR. The table records 170,000 or so clones, about 88% of them present only once. The sample was peripheral blood. All receptors derive from a man in his sixties with COVID-19, enrolled during active disease.

Here the CDR3 DNA reads TGTGCCAGCAGCTTTGGGACAGTCGAAAAACTGTTTTTT. This gives the protein CASSFGTVEKLFF. The chain carries TRBV7-9 and TRBJ1-4; 7 bases are shared with TRBD1. The germline gives CDR1 SEHNR, CDR2 FQNEAQ (reference sequence). The CDR3 extends over 13 amino acids. V trimming: 3 bases; J trimming: 8 bases; junction bases outside the gene matches: 3.

The chain couples TRBV7-2 to TRBJ1-6, with D possibly matching TRBD1 (5 bases). The length of the CDR3 is 15 residues. Germline lookup yields CDR1 SGHTA and CDR2 FQGNSA. V was trimmed by 2 bases and J by 5 bases, leaving 10 bases between them. The CDR3 loop reads CASSLTQDNNSPLHF. The CDR3, as DNA: TGTGCCAGCAGCTTAACACAGGATAATAATTCACCCCTCCACTTT.

The V gene is TRBV14, the J gene TRBJ2-5, with TRBD1 as a possible D gene (6 bases). Germline CDR1 SGHDN, CDR2 FVKESK. The CDR3 is made up of 16 amino acids. V gave up 4 bases and J gave up 4 bases, with 19 bases separating them. The CDR3 is CASSPTFGQLGETQYF. As DNA, the CDR3 is TGTGCCAGCAGCCCCACGTTCGGACAGCTGGGAGAGACCCAGTACTTC.

This chain links TRBV7-2 with TRBJ1-1, with 7 nucleotides matching TRBD1. Trimming cost V 8 bases and J 8 bases; bases outside gene matches: 14. CDR3 length equals 14 residues. Germline CDR1 reads SGHTA; CDR2 reads FQGNSA. The CDR3 spells CASGEKTGSFEAFF. In DNA, the CDR3 is TGTGCCAGCGGGGAAAAGACAGGGTCGTTCGAAGCTTTCTTT.

This clone was seen just once. This chain connects TRBV6-4 to TRBJ2-5, with TRBD2 matching 10 bases. The CDR3 runs to 17 residues. J was trimmed by 5 bases and V by 5 bases; bases with no gene match: 14. Germline CDR1 MRHNA, CDR2 SNTAGT. The CDR3 nucleotides are TGTGCCAGCAGTCACGAGGGGACTAGCGAGTTGATGGAGACCCAGTACTTC. Its translation is CASSHEGTSELMETQYF.

The gene calls are TRBV6-5 and TRBJ2-7; 8 bases fit TRBD1. The ends lost 8 bases at V and 2 bases at J; junction bases unmatched: 11. Looked up from germline, CDR1 is MNHEY and CDR2 is SVGAGI. The CDR3 is made up of 15 amino acids. CDR3 coding DNA: TGTGCCAGCTCCGCCCAGGGGGCAGGAACCTACGAGCAGTACTTC. Amino acid sequence: CASSAQGAGTYEQYF.

This chain joins TRBV7-8 and TRBJ2-7; possibly TRBD2 for D (5 bases). There are 14 residues in the CDR3. From germline, CDR1 is SGHVS and CDR2 FQNEAQ. Trimming removed 10 bases from V and 5 bases from J, with 21 bases in between. CDR3 DNA sequence: TGTGCCACCGAGGGCGGGCTCCCCGGGAACGAGCAGTACTTC. Protein product: CATEGGLPGNEQYF.

J is TRBJ2-2 and V is TRBV6-2 or TRBV6-3, with D possibly TRBD1 on 6 matching bases. From germline, CDR1 is MNHEY and CDR2 SVGEGT. V dropped 3 bases and J dropped 2 bases, with 16 bases sitting between them. CDR3 length: 17 residues. CDR3 sequence reads: CASSYSPGQSNTGELFF. In nucleotides, the CDR3 is TGTGCCAGCAGTTATAGCCCCGGACAGTCCAACACCGGGGAGCTGTTTTTT.

This chain connects TRBV5-1 to TRBJ1-4; D ambiguous. The V end lost 0 bases, the J end lost 5 bases, and 8 bases lay between the germline ends. Germline CDR1 is SGHRS and CDR2 is YFSETQ. There are 14 residues in the CDR3. This CDR3 reads CASSLGEGNEKLFF. DNA of the CDR3: TGCGCCAGCAGCTTGGGCGAGGGAAATGAAAAACTGTTTTTT.